This TCR beta chain emerged from a study of cytomegalovirus exposure and HLA in healthy donors. PCR employed 60 Vbeta and 13 Jbeta primers. Sequencing used immunoSEQ multiplex PCR; TCRdb keeps in-frame clones, though not all of them. The sample lists over 150,000 clones; 70% to 85% were seen once. Trimming removed 6 bases from V and 8 bases from J; junction bases left unmatched: 12. The germline gives CDR1 MNHNY, CDR2 SVGAGI (reference sequence). The CDR3 contains 15 residues. In this sample, this clone turned up a few times. Its matching antigen is unknown. Study results and limitations: Analyzed later, association rates of TCRs varied across HLA loci, with DRB1 most and HLA-C fewest. A later analysis reported that several of the most significant clusters appeared to be linked to common viral pathogens, among them Epstein-Barr virus.

This clonotype was obtained from a man between 18 and 29 years old in good health and CMV-seronegative. The chain has TRBV6-6 and TRBJ1-4; 7 bases fit TRBD1. What was sequenced was PBMCs. The CDR3 coding sequence is TGTGCCAGCAGCGCCCGGGACAGCCGGCACGAAAAACTGTTTTTT. This encodes CASSARDSRHEKLFF.